This T cell receptor (beta chain) was observed in a study of blood T cell repertoires in COVID-19. Whole-study context: Samples of COVID-19 (acute and convalescent) were obtained from the United States, Italy and Spain. PBMCs, B-cell-depleted T cells, or T cells provided the cDNA or gDNA that made up the material.

This CDR3 region has 14 residues. The data were produced by immunoSEQ multiplex PCR, yet TCRdb's version contains in-frame clones alone and is incomplete. The sample holds approximately 200,000 clones, around 87% seen once. The TCR was taken from a woman aged 30 to 39 with active or convalescent COVID-19. What was sequenced was peripheral blood. The chain recombines TRBV12-2 with TRBJ1-4; the D call of TRBD1 is as the table states it, not checked on the DNA. TRBV12-2 is annotated as a pseudogene. CDR3 sequence reads: CASRSDRRREKLFF. The DNA for the CDR3 is TGTGCAAGTCGCTCCGACAGACGTCGGGAAAAACTGTTTTTT.